This is a list of T cell receptor beta chains from one sample in a study of cytomegalovirus exposure and HLA in healthy donors. Sequencing used immunoSEQ multiplex PCR; TCRdb keeps in-frame clones, though not all of them. This sample has 130,000 to 150,000 clones, with approximately 78% found just once. The sequenced material came from PBMCs. The receptors come from a female donor in good health and CMV-seronegative. Each CDR3 is given with its conserved first and last residue. Fields, in order: J gene, D gene, clone size, CDR3 length, V gene, CDR3 protein, CDR3 DNA. The D gene is left open where the match is weak. The size of a clone is reported for some rows only, either as once, few or many, or as a class for expanded clones.

TRBJ2-6	.	once	18	TRBV28	CASSQSRGLGSGANVLTF	TGTGCCAGCAGTCAATCGCGGGGGCTCGGCTCTGGGGCCAACGTCCTGACTTTC
TRBJ2-5	TRBD1	.	17	TRBV10-3	CAISEPTGGGRGETQYF	TGTGCCATCAGTGAACCTACAGGGGGCGGTAGGGGGGAGACCCAGTACTTC
TRBJ1-5	.	.	15	TRBV6-1	CASSEAGGYNQPQHF	TGTGCCAGCAGTGAAGCAGGGGGTTACAATCAGCCCCAGCATTTT
TRBJ1-2	.	.	12	TRBV7-2	CASSLDRVGYTF	TGTGCCAGCAGCTTAGACAGGGTCGGCTACACCTTC
TRBJ1-2	.	.	13	TRBV6-1	CASSGSGNYGYTF	TGTGCCAGCAGTGGGTCAGGGAACTATGGCTACACCTTC
TRBJ2-3	TRBD1	.	16	TRBV6-5	CASSFRDRGTTDTQYF	TGTGCCAGCAGTTTTCGGGACAGGGGAACCACAGATACGCAGTATTTT
TRBJ1-5	.	.	14	TRBV5-4	CASSLRGSNQPQHF	TGTGCCAGCAGCTTGAGGGGTAGCAATCAGCCCCAGCATTTT
TRBJ2-7	TRBD1	.	15	TRBV5-1	CASSTGQGVGNEQYF	TGCGCCAGCAGCACAGGACAGGGGGTGGGGAACGAGCAGTACTTC
TRBJ1-5	.	.	16	TRBV7-8	CASSPKAGGFNQPQHF	TGTGCCAGCAGCCCCAAGGCCGGGGGATTCAATCAGCCCCAGCATTTT
TRBJ2-6	.	.	16	TRBV19	CASSIPGGAGANVLTF	TGTGCCAGTAGTATACCGGGGGGCGCTGGGGCCAACGTCCTGACTTTC
TRBJ1-4	TRBD1	few	15	TRBV15	CATSRSTGGIEKLFF	TGTGCCACCAGCAGATCGACAGGGGGAATTGAAAAACTGTTTTTT
TRBJ2-7	TRBD1	.	15	TRBV28	CASSLLGDRGYEQYF	TGTGCCAGCAGTTTACTAGGGGACAGAGGGTACGAGCAGTACTTC
TRBJ2-7	.	few	13	TRBV2	CASTKTENYEQYF	TGTGCCAGCACCAAGACAGAAAACTACGAGCAGTACTTC
TRBJ1-2	.	.	13	TRBV29-1	CSVDPPSNYGYTF	TGCAGCGTTGACCCCCCCAGTAACTATGGCTACACCTTC
TRBJ2-4	TRBD1	few	13	TRBV10-3	CAIRGTEKNIQYF	TGTGCCATCAGAGGGACAGAGAAAAACATTCAGTACTTC
TRBJ2-1	TRBD2	.	19	TRBV4-1	CASSPKKLAGGVSYNEQFF	TGCGCCAGCAGCCCAAAGAAACTAGCGGGGGGGGTCTCCTACAATGAGCAGTTCTTC
TRBJ2-7	TRBD2	.	17	TRBV5-1	CASSWGLAGGMTYEQYF	TGCGCCAGCAGCTGGGGACTAGCGGGAGGGATGACCTACGAGCAGTACTTC
TRBJ2-2	.	.	14	TRBV7-9	CASSRGINTGELFF	TGTGCCAGCAGCCGGGGGATAAACACCGGGGAGCTGTTTTTT
TRBJ2-1	TRBD2	.	17	TRBV7-8	CASSAGLAGGMYNEQFF	TGTGCCAGCAGCGCGGGACTAGCGGGAGGAATGTACAATGAGCAGTTCTTC
TRBJ2-1	TRBD1	.	16	TRBV6-5	CASSYFEGQTYNEQFF	TGTGCCAGCAGTTACTTTGAGGGACAGACCTACAATGAGCAGTTCTTC
TRBJ2-1	TRBD2	.	14	TRBV6-1	CASSPGGSYNEQFF	TGTGCCAGCAGCCCGGGAGGGAGCTACAATGAGCAGTTCTTC
TRBJ2-5	.	.	15	TRBV5-1	CASSADDRRRETQYF	TGCGCCAGCAGCGCCGACGACAGAAGGAGAGAGACCCAGTACTTC
TRBJ1-1	.	once	14	TRBV5-1	CASTPDRTNTEAFF	TGCGCCAGCACCCCCGACAGGACGAACACTGAAGCTTTCTTT
TRBJ1-2	TRBD1	once	12	TRBV30	CAWAGQGTGYTF	TGTGCCTGGGCTGGACAGGGGACTGGCTACACCTTC
TRBJ1-1	.	.	13	TRBV28	CASRNPGGASAFF	TGTGCCAGCAGAAATCCCGGCGGGGCCTCGGCTTTCTTT
TRBJ2-7	.	.	14	TRBV5-1	CASTGTAGEGEQYF	TGCGCCAGCACGGGGACAGCGGGAGAGGGGGAGCAGTACTTC
TRBJ1-2	.	.	13	TRBV9	CASSVDERYGYTF	TGTGCCAGCAGCGTAGACGAGAGATATGGCTACACCTTC
TRBJ2-5	TRBD2	.	16	TRBV5-1	CASSLGLAGLPQTQYF	TGCGCCAGCAGCCTGGGACTAGCGGGACTCCCGCAGACCCAGTACTTC
TRBJ2-7	TRBD2	medium-sized	15	TRBV7-9	CASSLLGAGFYEQYF	TGTGCCAGCAGCTTATTGGGAGCGGGATTCTACGAGCAGTACTTC
TRBJ2-1	TRBD2	.	14	TRBV19	CASSTSGGLGEQFF	TGTGCCAGTAGTACTAGCGGGGGGCTAGGTGAGCAGTTCTTC